The sample holds one count of the clone carrying this T cell receptor (beta chain). Its antigen is unknown. The authors reverse transcribed all of the isolated RNA, so sequencing captured expressed TCRB transcripts. Generated by immunoSEQ multiplex PCR, the TCRdb table keeps only in-frame clones and is missing some. Altogether around 280,000 clones are present, over 14% being singletons, with the ten largest covering approximately 0.015%. The data are from a study of beta chain features in type 1 diabetes. Study results and limitations: People with Type 1 diabetes carried modestly yet significantly shorter TCRB CDR3s in all four CD4+ subsets.

Germline lookup yields CDR1 SEHNR and CDR2 FQNEAQ (reference sequence). This CDR3 has 15 residues. The V end was cut by 1 base, the J end by 7 bases, with 14 bases between. The chain joins TRBV7-9 to TRBJ1-5, with a possible D match to TRBD1 (6 bases). The TCR was taken from a man aged 18-30 years with type 1 diabetes. Input material: naive CD4+ T cells from blood. Here the CDR3 reads CASSLDRDWRQPQHF. The DNA of the CDR3 is TGTGCCAGCAGCTTAGACAGGGATTGGCGGCAGCCCCAGCATTTT.